The source of this T cell receptor beta chain is a study of T-cell reconstitution after alpha-beta-depleted transplantation in children. During its preparation, the TCRbeta library received unique molecular identifiers. TCRdb re-called the PCR reads with MiXCR, one entry per CDR3 protein. Of more than 250,000 distinct CDR3 sequences in the sample, roughly 9.5% are singletons; the top ten hold roughly 9.1%. This CDR3 contains 14 residues. Trimming removed 3 bases from V and 5 bases from J, with 13 bases in between. Per germline, CDR1 SEHNR and CDR2 FQNEAQ (reference sequence). The clonotype comes from a human donor who donated a stem cell graft to a child with SCID. The sequences come from PBMCs from the stem cell graft donor, collected from the stem cell graft. The chain uses TRBV7-9 and TRBJ2-5; D might be TRBD2 (5 bases). The CDR3 region is CASSLSGNVETQYF. The DNA for the CDR3 is TGTGCCAGCAGCTTGTCCGGGAATGTTGAGACCCAGTACTTC.